This TCR beta chain comes out of a study of OX40 agonist ivuxolimab in advanced cancers. Study in general: Patients were treated with ivuxolimab, an agonistic anti-OX40 (CD134) antibody. Study-wide points: Clonal expansion by week 6 occurred in CD4+ and CD8+ blood T cells (at 0.1 to 3.0 mg/kg).

At baseline, cycle 4 day 1, and cycle 7 day 1, blood was sampled. With respect to this clone: Antigen specificity is unknown.

Generated by immunoSEQ multiplex PCR, the TCRdb table keeps only in-frame clones and is missing some. The sample lists some 87,000 clones, around 90% seen once, with around 0.39% in the top ten. The CDR3 totals 13 residues. V was pared by 5 bases and J by 6 bases, with 4 bases of the junction left unmatched. Germline V gives CDR1 SGHTA, CDR2 FQGNSA. The TCR originated in an adult with an advanced solid tumor such as melanoma, head and neck, liver or kidney cancer. This sequence joins TRBV7-2 and TRBJ2-1; 7 positions agree with TRBD2. This sample comprised CD4+ or CD8+ T cells sorted from blood, obtained in a trial of the OX40 agonist ivuxolimab. DNA for the CDR3: TGTGCCAGCAGCCGACTAGCTTTCAATGAGCAGTTCTTC. This encodes CASSRLAFNEQFF. The whole variable domain, remainder taken from reference TRBV7-2 and TRBJ2-1, is GAGVSQSPSNKVTEKGKDVELRCDPISGHTALYWYRQSLGQGLEFLIYFQGNSAPDKSGLPSDRFSAERTGGSVSTLTIQRTQQEDSAVYLCASSRLAFNEQFFGPGTRLTVL.